This paragraph reports one TCR beta chain. Its specificity is unknown. Once RNA had been extracted, it was reverse transcribed into cDNA to act as the sequencing template. Here immunoSEQ multiplex PCR was the method, and the copy in TCRdb shows in-frame clones only, minus some. The data show approximately 63,000 clones, approximately 64% seen once. This record belongs to a study of CD8+ T cells in alopecia areata. Looking at the study overall: Tofacitinib therapy took 6 to 18 months; 6 months off drug came after. Study-wide points: Sequence data from scalp samples additionally include resident alphabeta T cells of normal skin. Normal scalp showed lower clonality than lesional scalp, especially alopecia totalis/universalis.

Alopecia areata patients had lesional scalp punch biopsies and peripheral blood taken from them. This CDR3 comprises 14 residues. From germline, CDR1 is LGHNA and CDR2 YSLEER. Unmatched junction bases numbered 2, after V lost 6 bases and J lost 1 base. The rearrangement joins TRBV4-3 to TRBJ2-3; 9 bases are shared with TRBD2. The sequences come from CD8+ T cells sorted from blood, collected at week 0. This receptor was taken from a human donor with alopecia areata. Here the CDR3 DNA reads TGCGCCAGCAGGCCTAGCGGGGGCACAGATACGCAGTATTTT. Translating it yields CASRPSGGTDTQYF.